Each of the 21 T cell receptor beta chains below was sequenced from the same sample in a study of blood T cell repertoires in COVID-19. The protocol was immunoSEQ multiplex PCR, while the TCRdb copy is restricted to in-frame clones and leaves out a portion. The table shows approximately 300,000 clones, with 70% to 90% occurring only once. Source material: PBMCs or T cells enriched from blood (not recorded which). The source of these receptors is a young woman who had recovered from COVID-19.

The gene calls are TRBV5-4 and TRBJ1-2; a weak D match, TRBD1 (6 bases). The CDR3 totals 13 residues. Trimming stripped 3 bases from V and 8 bases from J, with 14 bases between. Germline assignment: CDR1 SGHNT and CDR2 YYREEE (reference sequence). CDR3 DNA: TGTGCCAGCAGCTCATTTGACGGACAGGGCTACACCTTC. Encoded protein: CASSSFDGQGYTF.

This chain connects TRBV9 to TRBJ2-1; tentative D call: TRBD1 (7 bases). This CDR3 spans 15 amino acids. Germline lookup yields CDR1 SGDLS and CDR2 YYNGEE. V lost 0 bases to trimming and J lost 8 bases, with 15 bases between them. The CDR3 reads CASSVAGGPADEQFF. The DNA of the CDR3 is TGTGCCAGCAGCGTAGCAGGGGGGCCGGCTGATGAGCAGTTCTTC.

CDR3 nucleotides: TGTGCCAGCAGCTTCATGACAGGGGCCGGGAATGAGCAGTTCTTC. Translation: CASSFMTGAGNEQFF. The chain links TRBV9 to TRBJ2-1, with 8 bases fitting TRBD1. The V segment lost 4 bases and the J segment 7 bases; nucleotides outside the gene matches: 10. Germline assignment: CDR1 SGDLS and CDR2 YYNGEE. CDR3 length: 15 amino acids.

The CDR3 nucleotides read TGTGCCAGCAGCTCGGGACAGGGGAGGTCCTATAATTCACCCCTCCACTTT. Amino acid sequence: CASSSGQGRSYNSPLHF. V gene TRBV7-2 combines with J gene TRBJ1-6, with TRBD1 matching over 10 bases. This CDR3 contains 17 residues. J lost 1 base, V lost 4 bases, and 4 bases had no gene match. Germline CDR1 SGHTA, CDR2 FQGNSA. Filled out from reference TRBV7-2 and TRBJ1-6, the complete variable domain reads GAGVSQSPSNKVTEKGKDVELRCDPISGHTALYWYRQSLGQGLEFLIYFQGNSAPDKSGLPSDRFSAERTGGSVSTLTIQRTQQEDSAVYLCASSSGQGRSYNSPLHFGNGTRLTVT.

The rearrangement uses TRBV18 and TRBJ1-6, with 7 positions matching TRBD1. The CDR3 totals 14 residues. Losses at the gene ends were 6 bases for V and 8 bases for J; bases not matched to a gene: 7. Germline CDR1 and CDR2: KGHSH and LQKENI. The CDR3 here is CASSPRQGDSPLHF. The CDR3 DNA reads as TGTGCCAGCTCCCCCCGCCAGGGGGATTCACCCCTCCACTTT. Supplemented by reference TRBV18 and TRBJ1-6, the full variable domain reads NAGVMQNPRHLVRRRGQEARLRCSPMKGHSHVYWYRQLPEEGLKFMVYLQKENIIDESGMPKERFSAEFPKEGPSILRIQQVVRGDSAAYFCASSPRQGDSPLHFGNGTRLTVT.

The rearrangement links TRBV2 to TRBJ2-1, with a possible D match to TRBD2 (8 bases). V was cut by 6 bases and J by 1 base, with 22 bases left in between. Germline lookup yields CDR1 SNHLY and CDR2 FYNNEI. The CDR3 spans 18 residues. The CDR3 reads CASRKGTSAGGSYNEQFF. CDR3 bases: TGTGCCAGCAGGAAGGGGACTAGTGCAGGGGGTTCCTACAATGAGCAGTTCTTC.

The chain is built from TRBV30 and TRBJ1-5; TRBD1 matches at 9 bases. The junction had 4 bases not matched to a gene; V was cut back by 6 bases and J by 1 base. The CDR3 sequence is 14 residues long. CDR1 GTSNPN and CDR2 SVGIG come from the germline V gene (reference sequence). CDR3 loop: CACEQGASNQPQHF. CDR3 nucleotides: TGTGCCTGCGAACAGGGGGCGAGCAATCAGCCCCAGCATTTT.

The chain joins TRBV6-1 to TRBJ2-7, with a tentative D call TRBD1 (6 bases). Germline V lookup: CDR1 MNHNS, CDR2 SASEGT. This CDR3 comprises 17 residues. The ends were cut back, 4 bases at V and 4 bases at J, with 23 bases in the middle. CDR3 amino acids: CASSASTGTWVRYEQYF. DNA for the CDR3: TGTGCCAGCAGTGCCTCCACAGGGACCTGGGTTAGGTACGAGCAGTACTTC.

The chain carries TRBV4-3 and TRBJ2-1; D is unclear. Germline-derived CDR1 and CDR2 are LGHNA and YSLEER. The CDR3 loop spans 16 amino acids. V lost 0 bases to trimming and J lost 0 bases, with 9 bases between them. In DNA, the CDR3 is TGCGCCAGCAGCCAAGAGGCGGCCGACTCCTACAATGAGCAGTTCTTC. Its protein is CASSQEAADSYNEQFF.

This chain uses TRBV4-1 with TRBJ1-5, with 8 bases lining up with TRBD1. The CDR3 covers 18 residues. The germline gives CDR1 MGHRA, CDR2 YSYEKL. V lost 4 bases to trimming and J lost 3 bases; unmatched junction nucleotides: 14. The DNA for the CDR3 is TGCGCCAGCAGCCCTTATAGGACAGGGAGCCGTGCCAATCAGCCCCAGCATTTT. Translated, it gives CASSPYRTGSRANQPQHF.

The V call is TRBV6-2 or TRBV6-3, the J call TRBJ2-7; 9 bases align to TRBD1. CDR1 and CDR2 from the germline V gene are MNHEY and SVGEGT. This CDR3 region has 14 residues. V was clipped by 5 bases and J by 3 bases; unmatched bases: 5. This chain's CDR3 is CASSTPGQGYEQYF. Here the CDR3 DNA reads TGTGCCAGCAGTACCCCGGGACAGGGCTACGAGCAGTACTTC.

The rearrangement uses TRBV7-2 and TRBJ1-4, with 9 positions matching TRBD1. The CDR3 is 16 residues long. CDR1 and CDR2 (germline): SGHTA, FQGNSA. Trimming took 1 base from V and 3 from J; bases not matched to a gene: 3. CDR3 loop: CASSLGTGASNEKLFF. As DNA, the CDR3 is TGTGCCAGCAGCTTAGGGACAGGGGCGTCTAATGAAAAACTGTTTTTT.

To note about this clone: An end of the junction differs from the germline gene, which may be a read error. This rearrangement joins TRBV19 to TRBJ1-1, with 7 bases identical to TRBD1. The CDR3 contains 14 residues. Germline CDR1 LNHDA, CDR2 SQIVND (reference sequence). CDR3 bases: TGTGCCAGTAGTATTTCGGGCAGGGGGACCGGGACCATCTTT. It codes for CASSISGRGTGTIF.

The genes are TRBV11-2 and TRBJ2-7; a possible D gene is TRBD2 (6 bases). V was cut by 3 bases and J by 1 base, with 7 bases left in between. CDR1 SGHAT and CDR2 FQNNGV come from the germline V gene. This CDR3 comprises 13 residues. CDR3 coding DNA: TGTGCCAGCAGCTTGGAGGGGTCCTACGAGCAGTACTTC. Translation gives CASSLEGSYEQYF.

The gene calls are TRBV25-1 and TRBJ1-1; D is uncertain. The CDR3 loop spans 11 amino acids. Germline assignment: CDR1 MGHDK and CDR2 SYGVNS. Trimming stripped 3 bases from V and 7 bases from J, with 6 bases between. The CDR3 here is CASSERGEAFF. DNA for the CDR3: TGTGCCAGCAGTGAGCGAGGTGAAGCTTTCTTT.

This chain links TRBV18 with TRBJ1-2; 7 positions agree with TRBD1. The J segment lost 0 bases and the V segment lost 0 bases, leaving 4 bases of the junction unmatched. CDR3 length equals 16 residues. Germline CDR1 reads KGHSH; CDR2 reads LQKENI. CDR3 protein: CASSPPGGKANYGYTF. The DNA of the CDR3 is TGTGCCAGCTCACCACCAGGGGGCAAAGCTAACTATGGCTACACCTTC.

This clone has only a few counts. The chain couples TRBV6-5 to TRBJ1-4; TRBD1 aligns across 7 bases. The CDR3 is 15 amino acids. J lost 7 bases, V lost 4 bases, and 9 bases had no gene match. Germline V CDR1 and CDR2: MNHEY, SVGAGI. CDR3 DNA: TGTGCCAGCAGTTCCTACAGGGGCGGTGTTGAAAAACTGTTTTTT. Its translation: CASSSYRGGVEKLFF.

The chain combines TRBV30 with TRBJ1-2, with D possibly being TRBD1 (5 bases). Deletions cut 0 bases from V and 5 bases from J, with 13 bases between. Germline V gene lookup returns CDR1 GTSNPN and CDR2 SVGIG (reference sequence). CDR3 length equals 14 residues. The CDR3 spells CAWSVSGLVYGYTF. The DNA of the CDR3 is TGTGCCTGGAGTGTTTCAGGGTTGGTTTATGGCTACACCTTC.

This chain uses TRBV3-1 (or the pseudogene TRBV3-2) with TRBJ1-1, with D uncertain. Germline V lookup: CDR1 LGHDT, CDR2 YNNKEL (reference sequence). The V end lost 3 bases, the J end lost 13 bases, and 12 bases lay between the germline ends. The CDR3 is 11 amino acids. CDR3 amino acids: CASSQGARHFF. The DNA for the CDR3 is TGTGCCAGCAGCCAGGGCGCCCGGCATTTCTTT.

This clone occurred once. The rearrangement uses TRBV7-2 and TRBJ1-2; 8 bases fit TRBD1. Germline V gives CDR1 SGHTA, CDR2 FQGNSA. The CDR3 is 14 residues long. V trimming: 4 bases; J trimming: 3 bases; junction bases outside the gene matches: 4. The chain's CDR3 is CASSSGTGHYGYTF. In DNA form, the CDR3 reads TGTGCCAGCAGCTCCGGGACAGGACACTATGGCTACACCTTC. Full variable domain (rest looked up from reference TRBV7-2 and TRBJ1-2): GAGVSQSPSNKVTEKGKDVELRCDPISGHTALYWYRQSLGQGLEFLIYFQGNSAPDKSGLPSDRFSAERTGGSVSTLTIQRTQQEDSAVYLCASSSGTGHYGYTFGSGTRLTVV.

J is TRBJ2-7 and V is TRBV5-8; 9 nucleotides align to TRBD1. J lost 6 bases, V lost 4 bases, and 5 bases had no gene match. This CDR3 contains 13 residues. The germline V gene encodes CDR1 SGHTS and CDR2 YDEGEE. CDR3 bases: TGTGCCAGCAGCCGGGGACAGGGAGCCGAGCAGTACTTC. This codes for CASSRGQGAEQYF. Based on the CDR3 plus reference TRBV5-8 and TRBJ2-7, the full variable domain is EAGVTQSPTHLIKTRGQQATLRCSPISGHTSVYWYQQALGLGLQFLLWYDEGEERNRGNFPPRFSGRQFPNYSSELNVNALELEDSALYLCASSRGQGAEQYFGPGTRLTVT.